The rows below give T cell receptor beta chains drawn from one sample of a study of CD8+CD57+ T cells in acquired aplastic anemia. Via MiXCR, TCRdb re-called the reads, giving one row per CDR3 protein. The sample records some 200,000 distinct CDR3 sequences, under 65% being singletons. Sample: sorted CD4+, CD8+, or CD8+CD57+ T cells (not recorded which) from PBMCs. The receptor source for this set is a human donor in good health. Each CDR3 is given with its conserved first and last residue. Each record gives: D gene, V gene, CDR3 length, clone size, J gene, CDR3 DNA, CDR3 protein. The D gene is left open where the match is weak. Expanded clones are given a class, and other clones once, few, many or no size at all.

NA	TRBV14	13	NA	TRBJ1-2	TGTGCCAGCAGCCAAGGGGGAGTGGGAGGCTACACCTTC	CASSQGGVGGYTF
TRBD1	TRBV20-1	11	NA	TRBJ1-2	TGCAGTGCCCACAACAGGGGCGGCTACACCTTC	CSAHNRGGYTF
NA	TRBV7-3	13	NA	TRBJ1-1	TGCGTCAGCAGCCGGAGGAAGAACACTGAAGCTTTCTTT	CVSSRRKNTEAFF
NA	TRBV25-1	12	NA	TRBJ1-5	TGTGCCAGCAGTGTGGGGGCCCAGCCCCAGCATTTT	CASSVGAQPQHF
TRBD2	TRBV20-1	13	NA	TRBJ2-3	TGCAGTACTAAAGCGGGGAGCACAGATACGCAGTATTTT	CSTKAGSTDTQYF
NA	TRBV10-2	14	NA	TRBJ2-6	TGCGCCAGCAGTGCTGGGCCTGGGGCCAACGTCCTGACTTTC	CASSAGPGANVLTF
NA	TRBV24-1	12	NA	TRBJ1-5	TGTGCCACCAGTGATCCCAATCAGCCCCAGCATTTT	CATSDPNQPQHF
NA	TRBV10-2	15	many	TRBJ1-2	TGCGCCAGCAGTGAGCTCTCCACTACTAACTATGGCTACACCTTC	CASSELSTTNYGYTF
TRBD1	TRBV10-2	14	few	TRBJ1-5	TGCGCCAGCAGGGAAACAGGGGGCAATCAGCCCCAGCATTTT	CASRETGGNQPQHF
NA	TRBV19	12	many	TRBJ2-1	TGTGCCAGTACAGGGAACTACAATGAGCAGTTCTTC	CASTGNYNEQFF
NA	TRBV7-9	15	NA	TRBJ2-3	TGTGCCAGCAGCTTAACTTTGGGGGGAAGAGATACGCAGTATTTT	CASSLTLGGRDTQYF
TRBD1	TRBV6-2/TRBV6-3	14	NA	TRBJ2-7	TGTGCCAGCAGTCGACAGGGGGTGACCTACGAGCAGTACTTC	CASSRQGVTYEQYF
TRBD2	TRBV7-2	15	NA	TRBJ2-7	TGTGCCAGCAGCCGTGGGACTAGCGGTCCCGGGGAGCAGTACTTC	CASSRGTSGPGEQYF
TRBD2	TRBV19	12	NA	TRBJ2-7	TGTGCCAGTAGGAGCGGGGGAGGCGAGCAGTACTTC	CASRSGGGEQYF
NA	TRBV11-2	12	many	TRBJ2-7	TGTGCCAGCAGCTTAGACAGAGACGAGCAGTACTTC	CASSLDRDEQYF
TRBD2	TRBV7-9	18	NA	TRBJ2-5	TGTGCCAGCAGCTACGGCCTAGCGGGGGGGGGCTGGGGGGAGACCCAGTACTTC	CASSYGLAGGGWGETQYF
NA	TRBV7-6	12	many	TRBJ2-7	TGTGCCAGCAGCCCGACAGGTTACGAGCAGTACTTC	CASSPTGYEQYF
TRBD1	TRBV7-3	15	NA	TRBJ1-1	TGTGCCAGCAGCTCGCAGACGACAGGGGTTACTGAATCTTTCTTT	CASSSQTTGVTESFF
NA	TRBV7-3	13	NA	TRBJ2-5	TGTGCCAGCAGCTTGGACTATCAAGAGACCCAGTACTTC	CASSLDYQETQYF
TRBD2	TRBV24-1	16	NA	TRBJ2-1	TGTGCCACCTCGCCCCCGGGGGGACTAGCGGGAAATGAGCAGTTCTTC	CATSPPGGLAGNEQFF
TRBD2	TRBV19	15	many	TRBJ2-1	TGTGCCAGTAGTACCTTCGCGGGGGAATACAATGAGCAGTTCTTC	CASSTFAGEYNEQFF
NA	TRBV9	16	NA	TRBJ1-5	TGTGCCAGCAGCGAAGGATCAGGTGATGGCAATCAGCCCCAGCATTTT	CASSEGSGDGNQPQHF
NA	TRBV5-1	10	NA	TRBJ2-3	TGCGCCAGCAGCCCCCTCGATGTGGTTTTT	CASSPLDVVF
TRBD1	TRBV15	15	NA	TRBJ1-3	TGTGCCACCACTACGGACAGGGTCGTTGGAAACACCATATATTTT	CATTTDRVVGNTIYF
TRBD1	TRBV3-1	15	NA	TRBJ2-7	TGCGCCAGCAGCCGAATAACAGGGGACCGCTACGAGCAGTACTTC	CASSRITGDRYEQYF
TRBD1	TRBV7-9	15	NA	TRBJ1-2	TGTGCCAGCAGCTCTGGGGCAGGGGGCTTCCAGGGGGTCACCTTC	CASSSGAGGFQGVTF
NA	TRBV7-3	15	NA	TRBJ1-1	TGTGCCAGCAGCCAAGGGGTAGGGGGGAACACTGAAGCTTTCTTT	CASSQGVGGNTEAFF
TRBD1	TRBV24-1	16	NA	TRBJ2-2	TGTGCCACCAGTGACTCCAGGACAGGGAACACCGGGGAGCTGTTTTTT	CATSDSRTGNTGELFF